This T cell receptor beta chain was obtained from a study of graft-versus-host responses after intestinal transplantation. Produced via immunoSEQ multiplex PCR; TCRdb's table is partial and in-frame only. This table has more than 55,000 clones, around 90% appearing once. V dropped 6 bases and J dropped 3; count of bases not matched to a gene: 7. CDR1 is MNHEY and CDR2 is SMNVEV in the germline V gene (reference sequence). The CDR3 has 15 residues. Study-wide findings and caveats: High graft-versus-host to host-versus-graft clonal ratios were found in allografts of patients who had graft-donor T cell macrochimerism. GvH clone levels peaked in circulation, and this peak was associated with early post-transplant HvG declines.

With respect to this clone: The antigen remains undetermined.

The origin of this receptor is a human patient who received an intestinal transplant, so some T cells may come from the graft donor. The sequencing here drew on PBMCs, taken 26 days after transplant. The chain recombines TRBV27 with TRBJ1-1; TRBD1 matches 10 bases. Written as DNA, the CDR3 is TGTGCCAGCAGCCCGTTCGGGACAGGGGACACTGAAGCTTTCTTT. It translates to CASSPFGTGDTEAFF.